Detailed here is one T cell receptor beta chain. This clonotype showed up just a few times. Its antigen is unknown. Per-base quality was not reported, and no clone a single base away is much larger than it. A case-control design nested within a healthcare worker cohort in London, UK, was used, with weekly nasopharyngeal swab PCR tests and blood sampling performed. Healthcare workers were recruited during the week of the UK lockdown, between 23 and 31 March 2020, and followed weekly for up to roughly 15 weeks. Library construction relied on 5' RACE. Reads for this sample came from a NextSeq 500. To correct for sequencing error and PCR bias, the TCR library protocol tagged individual cDNA molecules with unique molecular identifiers. Sequencing covered both TCR alpha and beta chains, and within each sample the abundances of alpha and beta sequences were tightly co-correlated. The study's processing was this. V gene, J gene and CDR3 annotation of TCR sequences was performed with Decombinator V4. Expanded TCRs were defined as changing significantly between any two time points under a Poisson model with p below 0.0001. TCR abundances were normalised to the total number of TCRs sequenced per sample and expressed as counts per million. TRAV1-2 paired with TRAJ12, TRAJ20 or TRAJ33 defined MAIT TCRs, while TRAV10 paired with TRAJ18 defined iNKT TCRs. VDJdb, accessed 1 November 2021, was searched for CMV, EBV and SARS-CoV-2 annotated TCRs, excluding TCRs annotated for multiple antigens. In TCRdb, the public reads were trimmed at Q25 with fastp and aligned with MiXCR, with productive beta chains retained. Each record represents a unique CDR3 protein, reported with the most common genes and DNA among its rows. The V and J calls here are based on TCRdb, not the publication. The sample has tens of thousands of distinct CDR3 sequences on record, approximately 12% of them singletons. 4% to 4.5% of the sample is in the top ten clones.

These data are taken from a study of early T cells in non-severe SARS-CoV-2 infection (dated by TCRdb to the early 2020s). Regarding the complete study: TCR sequencing used bulk RNA from unsorted whole blood, so alpha and beta chains could not be paired. Beyond this particular receptor, the publication reports: VDJdb matching was skewed toward anti-spike CD8 responses and likely underestimated virus-specific expansions by missing private and CD4 specificities.

The CDR1 and CDR2 encoded by the germline V gene are KGHDR and SFDVKD. The V and J ends are trimmed by 9 bases and 5 bases, leaving 12 bases between them. Spanning cysteine to phenylalanine, the CDR3 consists of 13 amino acids. Only the CDR3 portion is preserved as DNA: 39 bases, with reading frame beginning at the first base. The clonotype originates from an adult who was a healthcare worker with PCR-confirmed SARS-CoV-2 infection or an uninfected control (not recorded which). The sample was whole blood, taken at baseline. The chain couples TRBV24-1 to TRBJ2-2, with the D gene not confidently named. The base sequence is TGTGCCACCGATGCCAGCCCGACCGGGGAGCTGTTTTTT. Translated, this gives CATDASPTGELFF.